The 10 T cell receptor beta chains presented below share a single source sample, sequenced in a study of radiotherapy plus CTLA-4 blockade in lung cancer. Here immunoSEQ multiplex PCR was the method, and the copy in TCRdb shows in-frame clones only, minus some. The repertoire has some 50,000 clones, 79% of them found once; the top ten carry 3.2%. The input for sequencing was peripheral blood, taken from a patient treated with radiotherapy plus ipilimumab. All receptors come from a human donor with non-small cell lung cancer who had a partial response to radiotherapy plus ipilimumab.

This chain joins TRBV5-5 and TRBJ2-7; TRBD1 might be the D (7 bases). V lost 3 bases, J lost 0 bases, and 10 bases lay in between. CDR1 is SGHKS, CDR2 YYEKEE, per germline (reference sequence). The CDR3 loop spans 14 amino acids. Written as DNA, the CDR3 is TGTGCCAGCAGCTGGAGGGACAGCTCCTACGAGCAGTACTTC. Translated: CASSWRDSSYEQYF.

The CDR3 sequence: CASSLLQAGKNIQYF. The CDR3 nucleotides are TGTGCCAGCAGCCTACTCCAGGCGGGAAAAAACATTCAGTACTTC. J is TRBJ2-4 and V is TRBV5-6; D possibly corresponds to TRBD2 (6 bases). There are 15 residues in the CDR3. V dropped 4 bases and J dropped 4 bases, with 15 bases sitting between them. The germline V gene encodes CDR1 SGHDT and CDR2 YYEEEE. Variable domain in full (rest from reference TRBV5-6 and TRBJ2-4): DAGVTQSPTHLIKTRGQQVTLRCSPKSGHDTVSWYQQALGQGPQFIFQYYEEEERQRGNFPDRFSGHQFPNYSSELNVNALLLGDSALYLCASSLLQAGKNIQYFGAGTRLSVL.

The J gene is TRBJ1-1, the V gene TRBV28, with 12 positions matching TRBD1. The CDR3 is made up of 16 amino acids. The V and J ends lost 2 bases and 1 base, in that order; junction bases with no gene match: 2. Germline V CDR1 and CDR2: MDHEN, SYDVKM. The CDR3: CASSLAGQGANTEAFF. DNA for the CDR3: TGTGCCAGCAGTTTAGCGGGACAGGGGGCGAACACTGAAGCTTTCTTT.

The rearrangement uses TRBV9 and TRBJ2-3; unclear D gene. Germline CDR1 SGDLS, CDR2 YYNGEE. V dropped 3 bases and J dropped 2 bases, with 13 bases sitting between them. The length of the CDR3 is 15 residues. CDR3 coding DNA: TGTGCCAGCAGCGGGAGAACTATTTCCACAGATACGCAGTATTTT. The encoded protein is CASSGRTISTDTQYF.

The V and J genes are TRBV7-9 and TRBJ1-2; 7 bases match TRBD1. CDR3 size: 14 residues. With 4 bases clipped from V and 4 bases from J, the junction kept 6 bases outside the gene matches. CDR1 SEHNR and CDR2 FQNEAQ come from the germline V gene (reference sequence). The CDR3 is CASSSTGVPYGYTF. For the CDR3, the DNA is TGTGCCAGCAGCTCCACAGGGGTGCCCTATGGCTACACCTTC.

The chain combines TRBV19 with TRBJ2-7; 8 nucleotides align to TRBD1. The CDR3 extends over 16 amino acids. Trimming took 0 bases from V and 2 from J; bases not matched to a gene: 6. Germline V CDR1 and CDR2: LNHDA, SQIVND (reference sequence). DNA of the CDR3: TGTGCCAGTAGTATAGATCTAACAGGGGGTGCCTACGAGCAGTACTTC. Its translation: CASSIDLTGGAYEQYF.

The chain is built from TRBV7-9 and TRBJ1-4; unclear D gene. V lost 6 bases, J lost 8 bases, and 10 bases lay in between. Germline V gene lookup returns CDR1 SEHNR and CDR2 FQNEAQ (reference sequence). There are 12 residues in the CDR3. As DNA, the CDR3 is TGTGCCAGCAGGATTCACGGGGAAAAACTGTTTTTT. Translated: CASRIHGEKLFF.

This chain uses TRBV29-1 with TRBJ2-2; 12 nucleotides line up with TRBD1. With 8 bases clipped from V and 5 bases from J, the junction kept 9 bases outside the gene matches. CDR3 size: 15 residues. The germline V gene has CDR1 SQVTM and CDR2 ANQGSEA. The CDR3 reads CSSGGGQGATGELFF. CDR3 DNA: TGCAGCTCTGGAGGGGGACAGGGGGCAACCGGGGAGCTGTTTTTT.

This chain joins TRBV5-1 and TRBJ2-1; 8 bases map to TRBD2. The J segment lost 0 bases and the V segment lost 3 bases, leaving 8 bases of the junction unmatched. The germline V gene encodes CDR1 SGHRS and CDR2 YFSETQ. The CDR3 spans 17 residues. CDR3 in amino acids: CASSSSGGPSSYNEQFF. CDR3 nucleotide sequence: TGCGCCAGCAGCTCAAGCGGGGGCCCTAGCTCCTACAATGAGCAGTTCTTC.

The gene calls are TRBV2 and TRBJ2-6, with TRBD1 matching over 7 bases. The CDR3 runs 15 residues. V gave up 6 bases and J gave up 6 bases; unmatched junction bases: 8. Germline V CDR1 and CDR2: SNHLY, FYNNEI. This CDR3 is CASRAGQAMANVLTF. The DNA of the CDR3 is TGTGCCAGCAGGGCCGGACAGGCCATGGCCAACGTCCTGACTTTC.